Shown below are 22 T cell receptor beta chains from a single sample sequenced in a study of shared clonotypes between healthy human individuals. Sequenced by immunoSEQ multiplex PCR; TCRdb stores in-frame clones only, minus some. The data contain 2,100,000 or so clones, 90% to 96% of them seen just once; the ten biggest clones take up about 0.13%. The sequenced sample was naive CD4+ T cells sorted from blood. Subset described: CD45RA+ positively selected. The receptors here all came from a man in his late teens or twenties in good health.

The chain recombines TRBV29-1 with TRBJ1-1; D is ambiguous. V lost 5 bases to trimming and J lost 0 bases, with 16 bases between them. Germline loops: CDR1 SQVTM, CDR2 ANQGSEA. The CDR3 has 15 amino acids. CDR3 sequence: CSVKPRLQLNTEAFF. The CDR3 DNA is TGCAGCGTTAAGCCCCGACTGCAGTTGAACACTGAAGCTTTCTTT.

V usage is TRBV19 and J usage is TRBJ2-2; D possibly corresponds to TRBD1 (5 bases). V gave up 3 bases and J gave up 4 bases, with 9 bases separating them. Germline CDR1 is LNHDA and CDR2 is SQIVND (reference sequence). The CDR3 is made up of 14 amino acids. The CDR3 sequence: CASSMSRATGELFF. The CDR3 DNA reads as TGTGCCAGTAGTATGAGCAGGGCCACCGGGGAGCTGTTTTTT.

The V and J genes are TRBV6-5 and TRBJ1-6; 7 nucleotides match TRBD1. CDR1 is MNHEY and CDR2 is SVGAGI in the germline V gene. CDR3 length equals 16 residues. The ends lost 1 base at V and 3 bases at J; junction bases unmatched: 3. The chain's CDR3 is CASSYFRDSYNSPLHF. In nucleotides, the CDR3 is TGTGCCAGCAGTTACTTTAGGGACAGCTATAATTCACCCCTCCACTTT.

The chain has TRBV5-6 and TRBJ1-2; D possibly corresponds to TRBD1 (6 bases). The CDR3 length is 14 residues. Germline V gene lookup returns CDR1 SGHDT and CDR2 YYEEEE. Trimming cost V 3 bases and J 4 bases, with 13 bases left between them. The CDR3 DNA is TGTGCCAGCAGCTCACGGGGGCCTTCCTATGGCTACACCTTC. Translated: CASSSRGPSYGYTF. Variable domain in full (rest from reference TRBV5-6 and TRBJ1-2): DAGVTQSPTHLIKTRGQQVTLRCSPKSGHDTVSWYQQALGQGPQFIFQYYEEEERQRGNFPDRFSGHQFPNYSSELNVNALLLGDSALYLCASSSRGPSYGYTFGSGTRLTVV.

Written as DNA, the CDR3 is TGTGCCAGCAGCCCGCGCCTAGGGGGGGACAATCGAGGCTACGAGCAGTACTTC. This codes for CASSPRLGGDNRGYEQYF. J is TRBJ2-7 and V is TRBV16; maybe TRBD2 (7 bases). Germline loops: CDR1 KGHSY, CDR2 FQNENV. V shed 4 bases and J shed 3 bases, with 25 bases lying between them. The CDR3 length is 18 residues.

The chain is built from TRBV19 and TRBJ1-2, with D possibly TRBD1 on 5 matching bases. V lost 5 bases to trimming and J lost 0 bases, with 19 bases between them. The CDR3 extends over 17 amino acids. CDR1 and CDR2 (germline): LNHDA, SQIVND (reference sequence). The DNA of the CDR3 is TGTGCCAGTAGTGTGCAGGCCAAGGCGGGACCTAACTATGGCTACACCTTC. This sequence encodes CASSVQAKAGPNYGYTF.

V gene TRBV7-8 combines with J gene TRBJ1-2; 8 bases map to TRBD1. J was trimmed by 2 bases and V by 5 bases; bases with no gene match: 4. The CDR3 is 14 amino acids. Germline CDR1 reads SGHVS; CDR2 reads FQNEAQ. The chain's CDR3 is CASSPRTGNYGYTF. The DNA for the CDR3 is TGTGCCAGCAGCCCGAGGACAGGGAACTATGGCTACACCTTC.

V is TRBV7-9 and J is TRBJ2-7, with D perhaps matching TRBD1 or TRBD2 (7 bases each). Germline loops: CDR1 SEHNR, CDR2 FQNEAQ (reference sequence). The V end was cut by 4 bases, the J end by 0 bases, with 16 bases between. The CDR3 consists of 16 residues. CDR3 nucleotide sequence: TGTGCCAGCAGCTGGGAGGGACAGAAGAGCTCCTACGAGCAGTACTTC. Its protein is CASSWEGQKSSYEQYF.

This clone appeared a single time. The V call is TRBV7-9, the J call TRBJ1-1, with 9 nucleotides matching TRBD1. Germline V gene lookup returns CDR1 SEHNR and CDR2 FQNEAQ (reference sequence). The CDR3 covers 16 residues. V was clipped by 5 bases and J by 1 base; unmatched bases: 8. The CDR3: CASSPGTGLTNTEAFF. In DNA form, the CDR3 reads TGTGCCAGCAGCCCAGGGACAGGGCTCACGAACACTGAAGCTTTCTTT.

Details on this clone: In the same sample, other DNA sequences code for this CDR3. V usage is TRBV10-1 and J usage is TRBJ2-5; TRBD2 matches 7 bases. The CDR3 spans 14 residues. Germline CDR1 WNHNN, CDR2 SYGVQD (reference sequence). With V trimmed by 0 bases and J by 4 bases, 2 bases remained unmatched. The CDR3 DNA is TGCGCCAGCAGTGAGTCTAGCGGGCGAGAGACCCAGTACTTC. This codes for CASSESSGRETQYF.

The chain combines TRBV29-1 with TRBJ2-1; 8 bases agree with TRBD2. Per the germline V gene, CDR1 is SQVTM and CDR2 is ANQGSEA. The CDR3 has 15 residues. J was trimmed by 14 bases and V by 0 bases; bases with no gene match: 15. The CDR3 DNA reads TGCAGCGTTGAAGATGGTAGCGGGAAGACCACCGGGGAGTTCTTC. It is translated as CSVEDGSGKTTGEFF.

This rearrangement joins TRBV6-5 to TRBJ2-5; D gene uncertain. Germline loops: CDR1 MNHEY, CDR2 SVGAGI. The CDR3 is 15 amino acids. The V gene lost 4 bases and the J gene lost 4 bases, with 16 bases spanning the gap. The CDR3 sequence is CASSSLAVLAETQYF. CDR3 sequence (DNA): TGTGCCAGCAGTTCCCTGGCCGTCCTTGCAGAGACCCAGTACTTC.

The chain combines TRBV6-5 with TRBJ1-2; tentative D call: TRBD1 (5 bases). Between the trimmed V and J ends, which lost 5 bases and 4 bases, there was a span of 14 bases. This CDR3 region has 14 residues. Per the germline V gene, CDR1 is MNHEY and CDR2 is SVGAGI. The CDR3 sequence: CASSPNIGGYGYTF. CDR3 DNA sequence: TGTGCCAGCAGTCCAAACATCGGGGGCTATGGCTACACCTTC.

The chain has TRBV6-6 and TRBJ1-4; tentative D call: TRBD1 (5 bases). The germline V gene has CDR1 MNHNY and CDR2 SVGAGI (reference sequence). Between the trimmed V and J ends, which lost 7 bases and 8 bases, there was a span of 14 bases. The CDR3 is made up of 13 amino acids. This CDR3 is CASNKGLEEKLFF. The CDR3 DNA is TGTGCCAGCAATAAGGGGCTCGAGGAAAAACTGTTTTTT.

This clone was counted once. The genes are TRBV29-1 and TRBJ2-1; a weak D match, TRBD1 (5 bases). The CDR3 totals 19 residues. Trimming took off 5 bases at V and 0 bases at J, with 26 bases between the two ends. Germline V gene data show CDR1 as SQVTM and CDR2 as ANQGSEA. DNA of the CDR3: TGCAGCGTTCGTAGGAGTTTAACTTTAGGGGTGGGCTCCTACAATGAGCAGTTCTTC. This encodes CSVRRSLTLGVGSYNEQFF.

The chain is built from TRBV19 and TRBJ2-5, with TRBD2 matching 7 bases. Germline assignment: CDR1 LNHDA and CDR2 SQIVND (reference sequence). CDR3 size: 15 residues. The trim removed 4 bases at V and 3 bases at J, leaving 8 bases unmatched. Here the CDR3 reads CASSTIGGSEETQYF. CDR3 bases: TGTGCCAGTAGTACCATAGGCGGGAGTGAAGAGACCCAGTACTTC.

This clone was recorded once. The V and J genes are TRBV15 and TRBJ2-7; 9 nucleotides line up with TRBD1. The V gene end was trimmed by 5 bases and the J gene end by 7 bases; junction bases not matched to a gene: 9. This CDR3 has 14 amino acids. From germline, CDR1 is LNHNV and CDR2 YYDKDF (reference sequence). CDR3 bases: TGTGCCACCAGCCTACGGACAGGGGCGGGGGAGCAGTACTTC. It is translated as CATSLRTGAGEQYF.

The chain uses TRBV5-4 and TRBJ1-6; D is unresolved. The CDR3 sequence is 15 residues long. The V gene lost 4 bases and the J gene lost 7 bases, with 15 bases spanning the gap. The V gene's germline CDR1 is SGHNT and CDR2 YYREEE (reference sequence). The CDR3 loop is CASSPTGSGNSPLHF. As DNA, the CDR3 is TGTGCCAGCAGCCCGACGGGGTCGGGCAATTCACCCCTCCACTTT.

The rearrangement links TRBV2 to TRBJ2-3; the D is unclear. V was clipped by 4 bases and J by 8 bases, with 7 bases between them. Germline V CDR1 and CDR2: SNHLY, FYNNEI. This CDR3 is 11 amino acids long. This CDR3 is CASSGLSTQYF. The CDR3 coding sequence is TGTGCCAGCAGTGGACTTAGTACGCAGTATTTT.

The chain carries TRBV27 and TRBJ1-2, with D perhaps TRBD1 (5 bases). V was clipped by 7 bases and J by 4 bases, with 10 bases between them. Looked up from germline, CDR1 is MNHEY and CDR2 is SMNVEV (reference sequence). The CDR3 length is 12 residues. The CDR3 nucleotides are TGTGCCAGCAAGGAAAGGGGCTATGGCTACACCTTC. This encodes CASKERGYGYTF.

This chain joins TRBV6-5 and TRBJ1-1; a weak D match, TRBD1 (6 bases). Germline V CDR1 and CDR2: MNHEY, SVGAGI. The CDR3 totals 14 residues. The germline V and J ends were trimmed by 8 bases and 4 bases, with 17 bases remaining between them. CDR3 sequence reads: CASRTGHDGTEAFF. The CDR3 coding sequence is TGTGCCAGCCGAACAGGGCATGATGGCACTGAAGCTTTCTTT.

Turning to this clone: The identical CDR3 is also encoded by other nucleotide sequences in the sample. The V gene is TRBV5-1, the J gene TRBJ1-1, with unresolved D. Trimming took 3 bases from V and 0 from J, leaving 9 bases between them. The germline V gene encodes CDR1 SGHRS and CDR2 YFSETQ. The CDR3 is 14 residues long. CDR3 DNA sequence: TGCGCCAGCAGCTCAGATAGGATGAACACTGAAGCTTTCTTT. Translated: CASSSDRMNTEAFF.